Below, 27 T cell receptor beta chains from the same sample are listed, as sequenced in a study of blood T cell repertoires in COVID-19. Some clones are missing from TCRdb's copy, which holds only in-frame ones; the method was immunoSEQ multiplex PCR. Of some 450,000 clones listed, about 90% are singletons. The sequencing sample was made of peripheral blood. The receptors here all came from a man between 18 and 35 years old with COVID-19, enrolled during active disease.

CDR3 loop: CASSEGSPGTQYF. CDR3 nucleotides: TGTGCCAGCAGTGAAGGTAGCCCCGGCACCCAGTACTTC. The gene calls are TRBV2 and TRBJ2-5; D gene uncertain. Trimming removed 1 base from V and 8 bases from J, with 11 bases in between. Per the germline V gene, CDR1 is SNHLY and CDR2 is FYNNEI. This CDR3 spans 13 amino acids.

The gene calls are TRBV5-4 and TRBJ2-7; D might be TRBD2 (7 bases). The germline V gene has CDR1 SGHNT and CDR2 YYREEE (reference sequence). The CDR3 runs 14 residues. Between the trimmed V and J ends, which lost 7 bases and 2 bases, there was a span of 16 bases. CDR3 amino acids: CASATGGKTYEQYF. Here the CDR3 DNA reads TGTGCCAGCGCTACGGGGGGCAAGACCTACGAGCAGTACTTC.

The V gene is TRBV30, the J gene TRBJ2-1; the match to TRBD1 covers 9 bases. Germline loops: CDR1 GTSNPN, CDR2 SVGIG (reference sequence). This CDR3 is built from 15 residues. V trimming: 0 bases; J trimming: 5 bases; junction bases outside the gene matches: 5. The CDR3: CAWSVWDRVDNEQFF. In nucleotides, the CDR3 is TGTGCCTGGAGTGTATGGGACAGGGTTGACAATGAGCAGTTCTTC. Full variable domain (missing parts from reference TRBV30 and TRBJ2-1): SQTIHQWPATLVQPVGSPLSLECTVEGTSNPNLYWYRQAAGRGLQLLFYSVGIGQISSEVPQNLSASRPQDRQFILSSKKLLLSDSGFYLCAWSVWDRVDNEQFFGPGTRLTVL.

The chain uses TRBV24-1 and TRBJ2-5; D may be TRBD2 (6 bases). CDR3 length equals 13 residues. CDR1 and CDR2 (germline): KGHDR, SFDVKD. V lost 4 bases, J lost 1 base, and 6 bases lay in between. CDR3 DNA: TGTGCCACCAGTGAGGGGGGCCAAGAGACCCAGTACTTC. Residues: CATSEGGQETQYF.

The chain links TRBV5-6 to TRBJ1-2, with a weak D call TRBD1 (6 bases). Trimming took off 0 bases at V and 4 bases at J, with 19 bases between the two ends. CDR1 is SGHDT and CDR2 is YYEEEE in the germline V gene. This CDR3 comprises 17 residues. In DNA, the CDR3 is TGTGCCAGCAGCTTGGGGACAGATCCCTTACCGGCCTATGGCTACACCTTC. Translating gives CASSLGTDPLPAYGYTF.

V gene TRBV5-1 combines with J gene TRBJ1-2; 8 nucleotides agree with TRBD1. The CDR3 runs to 14 residues. Germline V gene sequence: CDR1 SGHRS, CDR2 YFSETQ. After removal of 4 bases from V and 6 bases from J, the junction contained 8 bases not matched to a gene. In nucleotides, the CDR3 is TGCGCCAGCAGCGGTTCGACAGGGGTGGATGGCTACACCTTC. Its protein product is CASSGSTGVDGYTF.

This chain uses TRBV28 with TRBJ1-5; a possible D gene is TRBD1 (6 bases). CDR1 is MDHEN, CDR2 SYDVKM, per germline. The CDR3 contains 14 residues. The V and J ends lost 7 bases and 7 bases respectively, with 17 bases between them. CDR3 coding DNA: TGTGCCAGCAAACCCGGGGCAGGGGTACAGCCCCAGCATTTT. Translation gives CASKPGAGVQPQHF. Filled out from reference TRBV28 and TRBJ1-5, the complete variable domain reads DVKVTQSSRYLVKRTGEKVFLECVQDMDHENMFWYRQDPGLGLRLIYFSYDVKMKEKGDIPEGYSVSREKKERFSLILESASTNQTSMYLCASKPGAGVQPQHFGDGTRLSIL.

The V gene is TRBV6-5, the J gene TRBJ2-2; no definite D call. The CDR3 runs 14 residues. V dropped 7 bases and J dropped 1 base, with 10 bases sitting between them. Germline V lookup: CDR1 MNHEY, CDR2 SVGAGI. CDR3 coding DNA: TGTGCCAGCACTAATTTCGGGAACACCGGGGAGCTGTTTTTT. Protein product: CASTNFGNTGELFF.

Only a few counts were recorded for this clone. The rearrangement joins TRBV27 to TRBJ2-1, with TRBD2 identical over 14 bases. This CDR3 has 15 amino acids. Germline V gene sequence: CDR1 MNHEY, CDR2 SMNVEV (reference sequence). V shed 6 bases and J 4 bases; nucleotides not matched to a gene: 2. For the CDR3, the DNA is TGTGCCAGCAGAGGACTAGCGGGAGGTTACAATGAGCAGTTCTTC. The encoded protein is CASRGLAGGYNEQFF.

V is TRBV9 and J is TRBJ2-5; the match to TRBD1 covers 8 bases. V lost 4 bases, J lost 5 bases, and 10 bases stayed unmatched. Germline CDR1 SGDLS, CDR2 YYNGEE. The CDR3 contains 15 residues. CDR3 DNA: TGTGCCAGCAGCCTAACCCAGGGGGCGCGGGAGACCCAGTACTTC. This translates into CASSLTQGARETQYF.

This clone occurred once. The rearrangement links TRBV10-2 to TRBJ2-1; D unclear. Trimming took off 1 base at V and 9 bases at J, with 16 bases between the two ends. Germline CDR1 WSHSY, CDR2 SAAADI. The CDR3 extends over 15 amino acids. The CDR3 reads CASSEFAAAHGEQFF. DNA of the CDR3: TGCGCCAGCAGTGAGTTTGCGGCAGCCCACGGTGAGCAGTTCTTC.

The chain links TRBV6-1 to TRBJ2-3; TRBD2 aligns across 16 bases. CDR1 and CDR2 (germline): MNHNS, SASEGT. CDR3 length: 20 residues. The ends lost 3 bases at V and 6 bases at J; junction bases unmatched: 15. As DNA, the CDR3 is TGTGCCAGCAGTGACACCGCCGGGACTAGCGGGAGGGAAGGTTTCGATACGCAGTATTTT. It yields the protein CASSDTAGTSGREGFDTQYF.

The gene calls are TRBV5-1 and TRBJ2-7; no firm D call. V lost 2 bases, J lost 3 bases, and 9 bases lay in between. In germline, CDR1 is SGHRS, CDR2 YFSETQ. This CDR3 has 13 residues. CDR3 sequence reads: CASSFERIYEQYF. The CDR3 DNA follows: TGCGCCAGCAGCTTTGAGCGCATCTACGAGCAGTACTTC.

CDR3 region: CASSGTSGRTHNEQFF. DNA of the CDR3: TGCGCCAGCAGCGGGACTAGCGGGAGGACCCACAATGAGCAGTTCTTC. The V gene is TRBV5-1, the J gene TRBJ2-1; 15 bases fit TRBD2. The J segment lost 5 bases and the V segment lost 4 bases, leaving 4 bases of the junction unmatched. Germline CDR1 is SGHRS and CDR2 is YFSETQ. The CDR3 has 16 residues.

This clone was observed a few times. The chain is built from TRBV18 and TRBJ2-3, with 10 bases fitting TRBD2. Germline values: CDR1 KGHSH, CDR2 LQKENI. The CDR3 runs to 17 residues. Unmatched junction bases numbered 7, after V lost 3 bases and J lost 1 base. Here the CDR3 DNA reads TGTGCCAGCTCACCCGGCTGGCTAGCGGGGGGCACAGATACGCAGTATTTT. This codes for CASSPGWLAGGTDTQYF.

This chain links TRBV7-9 with TRBJ2-7, with TRBD2 as a possible D gene (6 bases). Germline V gene sequence: CDR1 SEHNR, CDR2 FQNEAQ (reference sequence). V lost 2 bases to trimming and J lost 2 bases, with 10 bases between them. The CDR3 totals 14 residues. The CDR3: CASSLRRGPYEQYF. The CDR3 DNA follows: TGTGCCAGCAGCTTAAGGAGGGGCCCCTACGAGCAGTACTTC.

The chain is built from TRBV2 and TRBJ2-2; D may be TRBD2 (5 bases). Germline values: CDR1 SNHLY, CDR2 FYNNEI. V lost 4 bases and J 0 bases, leaving 6 bases between the germline ends. This CDR3 has 14 amino acids. The CDR3: CASSVGTNTGELFF. CDR3 bases: TGTGCCAGCAGTGTCGGGACGAACACCGGGGAGCTGTTTTTT.

The chain joins TRBV19 to TRBJ2-1; 7 nucleotides line up with TRBD2. V was pared by 3 bases and J by 5 bases, with 7 bases of the junction left unmatched. Per germline, CDR1 LNHDA and CDR2 SQIVND (reference sequence). The CDR3 totals 15 residues. The CDR3 nucleotides are TGTGCCAGTAGTATTATCGCTAGCGGAAACAATGAGCAGTTCTTC. Amino acid sequence: CASSIIASGNNEQFF.

This clone was seen more than once but under ten times. The chain recombines TRBV4-1 with TRBJ1-2; TRBD1 is a possible D gene (5 bases). The CDR3 contains 16 residues. The V end was cut by 1 base, the J end by 8 bases, with 20 bases between. Germline V lookup: CDR1 MGHRA, CDR2 YSYEKL. CDR3 DNA: TGCGCCAGCAGCCAAGCTCGAGTTCAGGGACTATCGGGCTACACCTTC. Residues: CASSQARVQGLSGYTF.

This clone is a singleton in its sample. The chain employs TRBV25-1 and TRBJ1-4, with 10 nucleotides matching TRBD1. There are 16 residues in the CDR3. The V segment lost 4 bases and the J segment 4 bases; nucleotides outside the gene matches: 6. Per germline, CDR1 MGHDK and CDR2 SYGVNS. The CDR3 sequence is CASSVLTGGGNEKLFF. CDR3 nucleotide sequence: TGTGCCAGCAGTGTCCTGACAGGGGGCGGTAATGAAAAACTGTTTTTT. Full variable domain (outside the CDR3, taken from reference TRBV25-1 and TRBJ1-4): EADIYQTPRYLVIGTGKKITLECSQTMGHDKMYWYQQDPGMELHLIHYSYGVNSTEKGDLSSESTVSRIRTEHFPLTLESARPSHTSQYLCASSVLTGGGNEKLFFGSGTQLSVL.

This clone showed up just once. J is TRBJ2-5 and V is TRBV5-4, with 8 bases identical to TRBD1. Germline CDR1 reads SGHNT; CDR2 reads YYREEE (reference sequence). This CDR3 has 13 residues. V was pared by 4 bases and J by 3 bases, with 2 bases of the junction left unmatched. The CDR3 here is CASSMDREETQYF. For the CDR3, the DNA is TGTGCCAGCAGCATGGACAGGGAAGAGACCCAGTACTTC.

This chain connects TRBV7-9 to TRBJ1-6; possibly TRBD1 for D (6 bases). Deletions cut 5 bases from V and 7 bases from J, with 18 bases between. Looked up from germline, CDR1 is SEHNR and CDR2 is FQNEAQ (reference sequence). This CDR3 has 16 residues. The chain's CDR3 is CASSQGSNRANSPLHF. The CDR3, as DNA: TGTGCCAGCAGCCAGGGGTCGAATAGGGCCAATTCACCCCTCCACTTT.

The gene calls are TRBV4-1 and TRBJ1-2; 7 bases match TRBD1. Trimming took 4 bases from V and 8 from J; bases not matched to a gene: 22. In germline, CDR1 is MGHRA, CDR2 YSYEKL. The CDR3 consists of 18 residues. CDR3 DNA: TGCGCCAGCAGCCGCTTTGGGACAGCGACTTCTATGGGAGCAGGCTACACCTTC. It yields the protein CASSRFGTATSMGAGYTF.

The chain recombines TRBV7-9 with TRBJ1-2; D call uncertain. Germline-derived CDR1 and CDR2 are SEHNR and FQNEAQ (reference sequence). This CDR3 contains 15 residues. V dropped 5 bases and J dropped 4 bases, with 17 bases sitting between them. CDR3 sequence (DNA): TGTGCCAGCAGCCCCGTCCGTTTTAGCTCCTATGGCTACACCTTC. As protein: CASSPVRFSSYGYTF.

The V call is TRBV5-5, the J call TRBJ2-6, with TRBD1 as a possible D gene (6 bases). V gave up 0 bases and J gave up 1 base, with 14 bases separating them. The CDR3 consists of 18 residues. Germline CDR1 is SGHKS and CDR2 is YYEKEE (reference sequence). The CDR3 sequence is CASSLVWTAGSGANVLTF. CDR3 in DNA: TGTGCCAGCAGCTTGGTGTGGACAGCAGGGTCTGGGGCCAACGTCCTGACTTTC.

The V gene is TRBV2, the J gene TRBJ2-1, with D hard to call. Germline CDR1 reads SNHLY; CDR2 reads FYNNEI. The CDR3 totals 17 residues. V lost 6 bases and J lost 0, with 18 bases in between. DNA of the CDR3: TGTGCCAGCAGCCCGAATTGGCTAGAAAGCTCCTACAATGAGCAGTTCTTC. It specifies CASSPNWLESSYNEQFF.

This chain joins TRBV28 and TRBJ2-7, with 9 bases fitting TRBD1. This CDR3 is built from 15 residues. Germline V gives CDR1 MDHEN, CDR2 SYDVKM. J was trimmed by 0 bases and V by 5 bases; bases with no gene match: 5. The CDR3 DNA reads as TGTGCCAGCAGTCTTAGGGACAGGGACTCCTACGAGCAGTACTTC. Its protein is CASSLRDRDSYEQYF.